This T cell receptor beta chain was obtained from a study of Ad26.COV2.S vaccination and SARS-CoV-2 variants. On the study more broadly: The donor was enrolled in the Ad26.COV2.S arm of the COV1001 trial.

Indicated treatment: approximately 18 received Ad26.COV2.S at low or high dose, single or two shots; about 5 received placebo; per-sample allocation not given. Specimen acquisition occurred on day 63 following the initial vaccine or placebo injection. Within Boston, the person who donated was an adult of 18-55 years. The CDR3 is 14 residues long. Germline loops: CDR1 SGHVS, CDR2 FQNEAQ. Method: immunoSEQ multiplex PCR; TCRdb's copy keeps in-frame clones and lacks some. This sample carries 300,000 to 350,000 clones, 86% of them seen once, and the ten largest clones take about 11%. Overall study findings and caveats: Measurement of non-spike TCR breadth gave similar results in vaccine and placebo recipients. Vaccine recipients posted higher spike-specific TCR breadth than their placebo counterparts.

Regarding this clone: Its antigen remains unidentified. At one of its ends the junction is not consistent with the germline gene, which may arise from a read error.

The chain uses TRBV7-8 and TRBJ2-1; D uncertain. The specimen comprised peripheral blood, sampled in a trial of Ad26.COV2.S vaccine versus placebo. The TCR originated in a person between 18 and 65 years old who received the Ad26.COV2.S COVID-19 vaccine or a placebo. The DNA for the CDR3 is TGTGCCAGCAGCATAGCAGTAGCAGGCAATGAGCAGTTCTTC. This encodes CASSIAVAGNEQFF.